Many counts were recorded for the clone carrying this T cell receptor (beta chain). Its antigen is not known. Authors of the study amplified TCR beta CDR3 regions from RNA transcripts. With the HTBI primer set, the TCR CDR3 went through a first round of RT-PCR. A single record per CDR3 protein comes from TCRdb applying MiXCR to the multiplex PCR reads. The repertoire includes under 800,000 distinct CDR3 sequences, 14% of them detected once, and 10% sits in the top ten. This sample is drawn from a study of T cells in Graves' hyperthyroidism and ophthalmopathy. Study details: Peripheral blood samples were taken at initial diagnosis, prior to any treatment. Study-level points and caveats: The model anticipated ophthalmopathy a median about six months pre-onset.

The trim removed 3 bases at V and 8 bases at J, leaving 4 bases unmatched. This CDR3 is 14 amino acids long. CDR1 is KGHSH and CDR2 is LQKENI in the germline V gene. This TCR was sampled from a woman in her late teens or twenties with Graves' hyperthyroidism. The chain uses TRBV18 and TRBJ1-6; TRBD1 matches at 7 bases. The sample consisted of blood. The CDR3 here is CASSPQGDDSPLHF. The DNA for the CDR3 is TGTGCCAGCTCACCCCAGGGGGACGATTCACCCCTCCACTTT. The variable domain in full, completed from reference TRBV18 and TRBJ1-6, reads NAGVMQNPRHLVRRRGQEARLRCSPMKGHSHVYWYRQLPEEGLKFMVYLQKENIIDESGMPKERFSAEFPKEGPSILRIQQVVRGDSAAYFCASSPQGDDSPLHFGNGTRLTVT.